The 32 T cell receptor beta chains presented below share a single source sample, sequenced in a study of blood T cell repertoires in COVID-19. Using immunoSEQ multiplex PCR, the repertoire was profiled, and TCRdb retains in-frame clones only, with some absent. The sample has roughly 250,000 clones; around four fifths are singletons. The sample comprised PBMCs or T cells enriched from blood (not recorded which). These receptors were taken from a woman aged 40 to 50 who had been exposed to COVID-19.

The chain is built from TRBV3-1 (or the pseudogene TRBV3-2) and TRBJ2-7; 10 positions agree with TRBD2. CDR3 size: 16 residues. CDR1 is LGHDT and CDR2 is YNNKEL in the germline V gene (reference sequence). The V and J ends lost 3 bases and 4 bases, in that order; junction bases with no gene match: 9. In nucleotides, the CDR3 is TGTGCCAGCAGCCAGCCCCGAGCGGGGGGGCTGTACGAGCAGTACTTC. Protein: CASSQPRAGGLYEQYF.

V is TRBV4-1 and J is TRBJ1-5; 7 bases line up with TRBD1. V trimming: 3 bases; J trimming: 1 base; junction bases outside the gene matches: 3. The length of the CDR3 is 15 residues. Looked up from germline, CDR1 is MGHRA and CDR2 is YSYEKL. The CDR3 DNA follows: TGCGCCAGCAGCCAGACAGGGAGGAGCAATCAGCCCCAGCATTTT. This gives the protein CASSQTGRSNQPQHF.

The chain has TRBV18 and TRBJ1-6; D not certain. This CDR3 spans 15 amino acids. V was clipped by 3 bases and J by 3 bases, with 9 bases between them. Germline V gene sequence: CDR1 KGHSH, CDR2 LQKENI. DNA of the CDR3: TGTGCCAGCTCACCGGAGAGTCTCTATAATTCACCCCTCCACTTT. Residues: CASSPESLYNSPLHF.

The genes are TRBV30 and TRBJ1-1; a possible D gene is TRBD1 (5 bases). The germline V gene encodes CDR1 GTSNPN and CDR2 SVGIG (reference sequence). The CDR3 consists of 13 residues. V was shortened by 5 bases and J by 1 base, with 11 bases between the two germline ends. For the CDR3, the DNA is TGTGCCTGGCTTCCCAGGGAGAACACTGAAGCTTTCTTT. Protein product: CAWLPRENTEAFF.

This clone was counted once. The rearrangement uses TRBV28 and TRBJ1-2; TRBD1 aligns across 8 bases. Germline lookup yields CDR1 MDHEN and CDR2 SYDVKM. The CDR3 spans 14 residues. V shed 10 bases, J shed 4 bases, and the junction held 11 bases outside the gene matches. The CDR3 region has the DNA TGTGCCACCAAACGCACAGGGGGAGTCTATGGCTACACCTTC. Its protein product is CATKRTGGVYGYTF.

The table lists this clone with a count of one. The V and J genes are TRBV6-5 and TRBJ2-2; the D gene is possibly TRBD2 (5 bases). This CDR3 has 16 residues. V was trimmed by 2 bases and J by 1 base, leaving 11 bases between them. Per the germline V gene, CDR1 is MNHEY and CDR2 is SVGAGI. This CDR3 reads CASSYGASLNTGELFF. As DNA, the CDR3 is TGTGCCAGCAGTTACGGCGCTAGCCTGAACACCGGGGAGCTGTTTTTT.

This chain uses TRBV9 with TRBJ1-3; tentatively, D is TRBD1 (5 bases). V lost 4 bases and J lost 4, with 21 bases in between. The CDR3 has 17 residues. Germline V lookup: CDR1 SGDLS, CDR2 YYNGEE. The CDR3 DNA reads TGTGCCAGCAGCCAACTCGGGTTGGGGGGTCCCGGAAACACCATATATTTT. This translates into CASSQLGLGGPGNTIYF. The full variable domain, completed using reference TRBV9 and TRBJ1-3, is DSGVTQTPKHLITATGQRVTLRCSPRSGDLSVYWYQQSLDQGLQFLIQYYNGEERAKGNILERFSAQQFPDLHSELNLSSLELGDSALYFCASSQLGLGGPGNTIYFGEGSWLTVV.

The J gene is TRBJ2-2, the V gene TRBV30; TRBD2 matches 8 bases. This CDR3 is built from 15 residues. Trimming at V came to 0 bases and at J to 5 bases, leaving 5 bases not matched to a gene. CDR1 is GTSNPN and CDR2 is SVGIG in the germline V gene (reference sequence). CDR3 residues: CAWSVGGGWTGELFF. CDR3 DNA sequence: TGTGCCTGGAGTGTGGGCGGGGGGTGGACCGGGGAGCTGTTTTTT.

The chain couples TRBV19 to TRBJ1-2; TRBD1 agrees at 9 bases. The CDR3 extends over 15 amino acids. V dropped 10 bases and J dropped 7; count of bases not matched to a gene: 16. The germline V gene encodes CDR1 LNHDA and CDR2 SQIVND (reference sequence). CDR3 sequence: CATKTGTGNSPGYTF. As DNA, the CDR3 is TGTGCCACCAAGACTGGGACAGGGAATTCCCCTGGCTACACCTTC. The complete variable domain, with remaining parts taken from reference TRBV19 and TRBJ1-2, reads DGGITQSPKYLFRKEGQNVTLSCEQNLNHDAMYWYRQDPGQGLRLIYYSQIVNDFQKGDIAEGYSVSREKKESFPLTVTSAQKNPTAFYLCATKTGTGNSPGYTFGSGTRLTVV.

The V gene is TRBV2, the J gene TRBJ2-7; 9 positions agree with TRBD1. The CDR3 is 14 amino acids. CDR1 and CDR2 from the germline V gene are SNHLY and FYNNEI. With V trimmed by 8 bases and J by 3 bases, 8 bases remained unmatched. This chain's CDR3 is CASRPGTGFYEQYF. In nucleotides, the CDR3 is TGTGCCAGCCGTCCCGGGACAGGGTTCTACGAGCAGTACTTC.

This clone has just one count. The rearrangement joins TRBV4-2 to TRBJ2-1; TRBD1 might be the D (5 bases). The CDR3 is 13 amino acids. The V gene's germline CDR1 is LGHNA and CDR2 YNFKEQ. V was pared by 3 bases and J by 10 bases, with 13 bases between. CDR3 residues: CASSQETGSEQFF. CDR3 in DNA: TGTGCCAGCAGCCAGGAAACAGGCAGCGAGCAGTTCTTC.

This clone showed up just once. V gene TRBV9 combines with J gene TRBJ2-5, with TRBD1 matching over 7 bases. Germline V lookup: CDR1 SGDLS, CDR2 YYNGEE. Unmatched junction bases numbered 8, after V lost 2 bases and J lost 1 base. This CDR3 has 16 amino acids. The CDR3 region is CASSVTGGTVQETQYF. DNA for the CDR3: TGTGCCAGCAGCGTGACAGGTGGGACAGTCCAAGAGACCCAGTACTTC.

This chain links TRBV5-1 with TRBJ2-3, with 8 positions matching TRBD2. V gave up 0 bases and J gave up 4 bases; unmatched junction bases: 1. Germline lookup yields CDR1 SGHRS and CDR2 YFSETQ. The CDR3 totals 14 residues. DNA for the CDR3: TGCGCCAGCAGCTTGGACGGGGGGGCAGATACGCAGTATTTT. Protein product: CASSLDGGADTQYF.

The V and J genes are TRBV7-2 and TRBJ1-5; D is ambiguous. This CDR3 has 16 amino acids. V dropped 1 base and J dropped 9 bases, with 19 bases sitting between them. CDR1 and CDR2 (germline): SGHTA, FQGNSA. CDR3 sequence: CASSLDGSNNQRPQHF. The CDR3 DNA is TGTGCCAGCAGCTTAGATGGCAGTAACAATCAGCGGCCCCAGCATTTT.

This chain uses TRBV5-6 with TRBJ1-3; D is possibly TRBD1 (5 bases). The CDR3 length is 14 residues. Deletions cut 2 bases from V and 4 bases from J, with 10 bases between. Germline V gives CDR1 SGHDT, CDR2 YYEEEE. CDR3: CASSFGGTGNTIYF. CDR3 coding DNA: TGTGCCAGCAGCTTCGGGGGGACCGGAAACACCATATATTTT.

The chain joins TRBV10-3 to TRBJ1-4; 10 bases fit TRBD1. Germline V gene data show CDR1 as ENHRY and CDR2 as SYGVKD. The CDR3 totals 14 residues. V shed 4 bases, J shed 6 bases, and the junction held 2 bases outside the gene matches. CDR3 nucleotides: TGTGCCATCAGTGGGACAGGGGGGGATGAAAAACTGTTTTTT. This encodes CAISGTGGDEKLFF.

J is TRBJ1-3 and V is TRBV28; D is uncertain. The CDR3 has 16 amino acids. The germline CDR1 and CDR2 sequences are MDHEN and SYDVKM. Trimming took off 5 bases at V and 0 bases at J, with 14 bases between the two ends. CDR3 in DNA: TGTGCCAGCAGTCTACCCCGGGATTACTCTGGAAACACCATATATTTT. This translates into CASSLPRDYSGNTIYF.

The rearrangement joins TRBV28 to TRBJ1-5, with TRBD1 matching 10 bases. The CDR3 is 14 amino acids. The V segment lost 10 bases and the J segment 11 bases; nucleotides outside the gene matches: 14. CDR1 is MDHEN, CDR2 SYDVKM, per germline. The CDR3 is CATRAGQGLSAQHF. DNA for the CDR3: TGTGCCACCCGAGCGGGACAGGGGCTTTCAGCCCAGCATTTT.

CDR3 DNA sequence: TGTGCCAGCAGTTTATCGGGCTATTCTGATGAGCAGTTCTTC. Translating gives CASSLSGYSDEQFF. The V gene is TRBV27, the J gene TRBJ2-1; the D is unclear. Trimming stripped 0 bases from V and 8 bases from J, with 11 bases between. The CDR3 length is 14 residues. Germline V gives CDR1 MNHEY, CDR2 SMNVEV (reference sequence).

This clone was detected only a few times. The J gene is TRBJ1-2, the V gene TRBV7-8; 12 bases align to TRBD1. With V trimmed by 5 bases and J by 4 bases, 8 bases remained unmatched. Per the germline V gene, CDR1 is SGHVS and CDR2 is FQNEAQ. The CDR3 has 16 amino acids. CDR3 DNA sequence: TGTGCCAGCAGCCCGGGACAGGGGGCCACTATCTATGGCTACACCTTC. This encodes CASSPGQGATIYGYTF.

The V call is TRBV27, the J call TRBJ1-2; D unclear. Per germline, CDR1 MNHEY and CDR2 SMNVEV (reference sequence). There are 13 residues in the CDR3. V gave up 4 bases and J gave up 8 bases, with 14 bases separating them. This CDR3 reads CASSSVPRLGYTF. DNA for the CDR3: TGTGCCAGCAGTTCGGTTCCGAGGCTGGGCTACACCTTC.

The chain employs TRBV7-9 and TRBJ2-1, with TRBD1 as a possible D gene (6 bases). Between the trimmed V and J ends, which lost 1 base and 0 bases, there was a span of 13 bases. This CDR3 region has 17 residues. From germline, CDR1 is SEHNR and CDR2 FQNEAQ (reference sequence). CDR3 coding DNA: TGTGCCAGCAGCTTAGTACCCCAGGGGTTCTCCTACAATGAGCAGTTCTTC. Residues: CASSLVPQGFSYNEQFF.

This clone has a handful of counts. The genes are TRBV18 and TRBJ2-2; tentative D call: TRBD1 (5 bases). The length of the CDR3 is 14 residues. V lost 6 bases, J lost 4 bases, and 12 bases lay in between. Germline-derived CDR1 and CDR2 are KGHSH and LQKENI. For the CDR3, the DNA is TGTGCCAGCTCCACCCAGGGATCCACCGGGGAGCTGTTTTTT. Translating it yields CASSTQGSTGELFF.

This clone was seen a handful of times. The chain links TRBV6-5 to TRBJ2-5; TRBD2 agrees at 9 bases. V shed 2 bases and J 2 bases; nucleotides not matched to a gene: 6. Germline values: CDR1 MNHEY, CDR2 SVGAGI. The CDR3 runs 16 residues. The CDR3 sequence is CASSYGTSYSQETQYF. The CDR3 nucleotides are TGTGCCAGCAGTTACGGGACTAGCTATTCTCAAGAGACCCAGTACTTC.

This clone was counted a single time. The chain carries TRBV6-2 or TRBV6-3 and TRBJ2-7; the D is unclear. V lost 5 bases, J lost 5 bases, and 16 bases lay in between. The CDR3 has 14 residues. Looked up from germline, CDR1 is MNHEY and CDR2 is SVGEGT. The DNA of the CDR3 is TGTGCCAGCAGTCAGGCGACCGGAACCCACGAGCAGTACTTC. Its protein product is CASSQATGTHEQYF.

DNA of the CDR3: TGCGCCAGCAGTTCGGCTTCTTTGGCTGGGCTTAACTATGGCTACACCTTC. It specifies CASSSASLAGLNYGYTF. The rearrangement uses TRBV5-1 and TRBJ1-2; no clear D. Trimming pared 5 bases from V and 1 base from J, leaving 21 bases between. This CDR3 has 17 residues. Per the germline V gene, CDR1 is SGHRS and CDR2 is YFSETQ.

About this clone itself: Other DNA sequences in the same sample also yield this CDR3. The rearrangement uses TRBV5-1 and TRBJ2-5; perhaps TRBD1 as D (5 bases). The CDR3 is 14 residues long. Trimming removed 2 bases at V and 3 bases at J, with 11 bases between. Germline loops: CDR1 SGHRS, CDR2 YFSETQ. The CDR3: CASSLSTGKETQYF. CDR3 nucleotide sequence: TGCGCCAGCAGCTTAAGCACAGGCAAAGAGACCCAGTACTTC.

The chain links TRBV18 to TRBJ2-7, with 8 bases matching TRBD1. This CDR3 spans 14 amino acids. Germline V gives CDR1 KGHSH, CDR2 LQKENI. V lost 1 base to trimming and J lost 6 bases; unmatched junction nucleotides: 5. CDR3 in DNA: TGTGCCAGCTCACCACTGGGGGACAGGAGCGAGCAGTACTTC. This encodes CASSPLGDRSEQYF.

The rearrangement uses TRBV24-1 and TRBJ1-5, with D perhaps matching TRBD1 (5 bases). Deletions cut 4 bases from V and 2 bases from J, with 17 bases between. Germline CDR1 reads KGHDR; CDR2 reads SFDVKD. The CDR3 is 17 amino acids. The CDR3 nucleotides are TGTGCCACCAGTGACCCCAACCTGGGGGGTGGCAATCAGCCCCAGCATTTT. This encodes CATSDPNLGGGNQPQHF.

The chain couples TRBV9 to TRBJ1-3; D gene ambiguous. This CDR3 spans 18 amino acids. The germline V gene has CDR1 SGDLS and CDR2 YYNGEE. The V and J ends lost 4 bases and 0 bases respectively, with 20 bases between them. For the CDR3, the DNA is TGTGCCAGCAGCCGATCCCCCTTGGGGAGGACCTCTGGAAACACCATATATTTT. Its translation is CASSRSPLGRTSGNTIYF.

The J gene is TRBJ2-7, the V gene TRBV6-2 or TRBV6-3; D is possibly TRBD2 (6 bases). The CDR3 length is 17 residues. Trimming removed 2 bases at V and 2 bases at J, with 19 bases between. Germline V gene sequence: CDR1 MNHEY, CDR2 SVGEGT. The CDR3: CASSYGAMTGDPYEQYF. CDR3 nucleotide sequence: TGTGCCAGCAGTTACGGGGCCATGACGGGGGACCCCTACGAGCAGTACTTC.

The V call is TRBV4-3, the J call TRBJ1-5; D is uncertain. V was pared by 0 bases and J by 3 bases, with 9 bases between. Germline V gives CDR1 LGHNA, CDR2 YSLEER. There are 15 residues in the CDR3. Here the CDR3 DNA reads TGCGCCAGCAGCCAAGATGGCCGATACAATCAGCCCCAGCATTTT. Its translation is CASSQDGRYNQPQHF.